This T cell receptor beta chain was sequenced during a study of T cell responses to AZD1222 COVID-19 vaccine. Study at large: Researchers grouped second doses given at about 4 or about 12 weeks into one pool. The study's findings and limits: Only a handful of AZD1222 recipients, more than five in all, had baseline seropositivity. The sample set comprised mostly white British donors with more females, and clonal diversity was possibly underestimated. Breadth and depth of Spike-specific TCRs rose after two AZD1222 doses.

The CDR3 has 14 residues. Trimming removed 4 bases at V and 3 bases at J, with 13 bases between. Germline values: CDR1 LGHDT, CDR2 YNNKEL (reference sequence). Method: immunoSEQ multiplex PCR; TCRdb's copy keeps in-frame clones and lacks some. The sample includes 55,000 to 65,000 clones, 80% to 90% of them seen just once. Comment on this clone: Its antigen is currently unknown.

The V call is TRBV3-1 (or the pseudogene TRBV3-2), the J call TRBJ2-7; TRBD1 might be the D (6 bases). The source of this sequence is an adult in good health. This specimen was peripheral blood, taken on day 0 of AZD1222 vaccination. This CDR3 is CASSPRTVSYEQYF. The CDR3 DNA reads as TGTGCCAGCAGCCCGAGGACAGTTAGCTACGAGCAGTACTTC.